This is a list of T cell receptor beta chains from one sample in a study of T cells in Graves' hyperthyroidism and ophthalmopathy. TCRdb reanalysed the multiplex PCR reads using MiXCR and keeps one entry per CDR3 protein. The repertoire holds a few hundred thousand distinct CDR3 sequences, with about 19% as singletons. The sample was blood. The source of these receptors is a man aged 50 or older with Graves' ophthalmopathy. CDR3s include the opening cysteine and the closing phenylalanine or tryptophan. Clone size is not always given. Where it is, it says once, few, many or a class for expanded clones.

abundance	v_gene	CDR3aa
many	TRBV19	CASSIASGTYEQYF
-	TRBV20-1	CSARVSGYQPQHF
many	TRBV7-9	CASSSSRRTNEQYF
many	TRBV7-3	CASSMPSGGNSYNEQFF
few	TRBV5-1	CASSLAGLNEKLFF
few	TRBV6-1	CASSSQGAGTGELFF
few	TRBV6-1	CASSQLAVNSYNEQFF
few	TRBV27	CASRDSGGAYEQYF
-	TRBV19	CASSDTGATNEKLFF
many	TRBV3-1	CASSQESGGGRTEAFF
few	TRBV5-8	CASSLERAGLAGGPRNEQFF
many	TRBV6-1	CASREGLAGVREQFF
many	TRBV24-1	CATSDGQQETQYF
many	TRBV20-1	CSAGGTGPSLHF
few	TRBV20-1	CSAREQSLNEKLFF
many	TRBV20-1	CSARQPNIYTGELFF
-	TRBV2	CASSVGVRETQFF
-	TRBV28	CASSVDRAYEKLFF
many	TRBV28	CASQLTDTQYF
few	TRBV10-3	CAISAELAGSETQYF
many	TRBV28	CASSVTGLQETQYF
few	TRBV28	CASSLRLSSSYNSPLHF
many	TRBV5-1	CASSHDREAGELFF
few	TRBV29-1	CSVRLAGVEQYF
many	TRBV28	CASSLEQGNYEQYF
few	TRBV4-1	CASSPHASASGRPETQYF
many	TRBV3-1	CASSQDLARDTQYF
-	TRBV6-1	CASTDRGFPNSGANVLTF
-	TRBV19	CASAGLHTDTQYF
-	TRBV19	CASSIVQSDTEAFF
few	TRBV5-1	CASSLRLAADQETQYF
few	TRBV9	CASSIRQGTDTQYF
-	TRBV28	CASSLTGTHNEQFF
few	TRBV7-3	CASSLTGRGSGANVLTF
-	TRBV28	CASSLFAGGREAFF
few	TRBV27	CASSLPGRGLHEQYF
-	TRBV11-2	CASSSLKPVDTQYF
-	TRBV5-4	CASSLPGTSGNNEQFF
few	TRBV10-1	CASSEGMGEQYF
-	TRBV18	CASSPPSGGPEKLFF
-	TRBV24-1	CATSDSGTGAYEQYF
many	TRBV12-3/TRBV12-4	CASSLNPGTVTDTQYF
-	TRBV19	CASSIGGQGFEQYF
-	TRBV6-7	CASSPDRRPEAFF
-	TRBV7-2	CASSLVNGVGETQYF
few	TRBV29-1	CSALQGANTEAFF
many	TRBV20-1	CSARSETGGSTDTQYF
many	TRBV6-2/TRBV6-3	CASSRLTSGVSYNEQFF
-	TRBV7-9	CASSHRDGNYGYTF